Ten or more counts support the clone carrying this T cell receptor beta chain. Antigen unknown. These data are taken from a study of CD8 T cells in ankylosing spondylitis. Points from the study as a whole: Seemingly distinctive of ankylosing spondylitis blood was a TCR beta motif formed by eight highly homologous variants. Disease-associated clonotypes exhibited CD8+ identity and were relatively infrequent in peripheral blood.

A single record per CDR3 protein comes from TCRdb applying MiXCR to the 5' RACE reads. The data show about 240,000 distinct CDR3 sequences, about 10% seen once. V lost 7 bases and J lost 4; bases outside the gene matches: 14. In germline, CDR1 is DFQATT, CDR2 SNEGSKA (reference sequence). The CDR3 contains 15 residues. The chain carries TRBV20-1 and TRBJ2-7; 9 nucleotides agree with TRBD1. Sample: blood, either unsorted or a sorted T cell fraction (not recorded which). The TCR originated in a male donor with ankylosing spondylitis or in good health (not recorded which). In nucleotides, the CDR3 is TGCAGTGTCACGACCGGGACAGGGTTCGAATACGAGCAGTACTTC. It is translated as CSVTTGTGFEYEQYF.